The clone carrying this TCR beta chain came up once. Seattle cases were enrolled at active infection and followed longitudinally. This record comes from a study of blood T cell repertoires in COVID-19. Study at large: Spain, Italy and the United States supplied samples that represented acute and convalescent COVID-19. From T cells, B-cell-depleted T cells, or PBMCs came the material, which was cDNA or gDNA.

V shed 7 bases, J shed 2 bases, and the junction held 10 bases outside the gene matches. Germline lookup yields CDR1 SNHLY and CDR2 FYNNEI. The CDR3 consists of 16 residues. How the authors handled the data: Reference gene primer amplification yielded estimated nucleated cell counts. Assay used: immunoSEQ multiplex PCR; TCRdb lists only in-frame clones, some missing. V and J calls and clone size are given by that table; D and trimming were obtained from the DNA. The sample lists a few hundred thousand clones; approximately 89% were seen once. This TCR was sampled from a woman aged 25-40 years with COVID-19, enrolled during active disease. The sample comprised peripheral blood. V and J are TRBV2 and TRBJ2-3, with 9 bases matching TRBD1. CDR3 DNA sequence: TGTGCCAGCACCGCGACAGGGGGTTTGATCACAGATACGCAGTATTTT. Protein product: CASTATGGLITDTQYF.